The following is a TCR beta chain sequence with its context. Its antigen is undetermined. The V end was cut by 3 bases, the J end by 0 bases, with 6 bases between. CDR3 length equals 13 residues. Germline-derived CDR1 and CDR2 are KGHSY and FQNENV. This record belongs to a study of cytomegalovirus exposure and HLA in healthy donors. The study, taken as a whole, reports: High specificity and sensitivity for cytomegalovirus status were reported for the classifier.

A multiplex PCR was run with 60 Vbeta primers and 13 Jbeta primers. Only in-frame clones appear in the TCRdb table, and some are missing; sequencing was by immunoSEQ multiplex PCR. The table has about 130,000 clones, about 74% seen once. The receptor was isolated from a man aged 18 to 30 in good health and CMV-seropositive. Sequencing was done on a sample of PBMCs. V gene TRBV16 combines with J gene TRBJ2-7, with D possibly being TRBD2 (5 bases). The CDR3 reads CASSHGDSYEQYF. CDR3 in DNA: TGTGCCAGCAGCCACGGGGACTCCTACGAGCAGTACTTC.